This entry is about one T cell receptor (beta chain). Its target is unknown. Germline is not matched at one junction end, which may reflect a read error. These data originate in a study of cytomegalovirus exposure and HLA in healthy donors. Study-level background: Earlier, fewer than 130 million unique TCR beta sequences were recovered from some 200 million T cells by an analysis. The study's findings and limits: Further analysis was carried out later, and it showed several of the most significant clusters appearing linked to common viral pathogens. Donors were assumed by presence/absence analyses to have roughly uniform sequencing depth. Cytomegalovirus association was listed for about 160 TCR beta chains.

Primers: 60 Vbeta forward and 13 Jbeta reverse. TCRdb's table, derived via immunoSEQ multiplex PCR, lists solely in-frame clones and lacks some. The table lists around 110,000 clones, around 75% of them singletons. This receptor was taken from a young man in good health and CMV-seronegative. Sequencing was done on a sample of PBMCs.

CDR3 protein: CAIRTGYGANGLTF. CDR3 nucleotide sequence: TGTGCCATTAGGACAGGGTACGGGGCCAACGGCCTGACTTTC. V is TRBV10-3 and J is TRBJ2-6, with TRBD1 matching 8 bases. The CDR3 contains 14 residues. Germline assignment: CDR1 ENHRY and CDR2 SYGVKD.